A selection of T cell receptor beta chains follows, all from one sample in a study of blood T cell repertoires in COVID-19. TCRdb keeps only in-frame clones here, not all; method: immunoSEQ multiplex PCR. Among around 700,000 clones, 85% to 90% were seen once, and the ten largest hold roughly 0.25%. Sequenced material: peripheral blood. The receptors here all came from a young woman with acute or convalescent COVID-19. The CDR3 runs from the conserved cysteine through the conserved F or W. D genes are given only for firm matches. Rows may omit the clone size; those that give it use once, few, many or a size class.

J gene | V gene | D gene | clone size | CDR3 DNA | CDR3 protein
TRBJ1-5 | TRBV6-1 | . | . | TGTGCCAGCAGTGAAGCGCGCTTGACCCAGCATTTT | CASSEARLTQHF
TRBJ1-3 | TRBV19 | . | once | TGTGCCAGTAAACCCGTGGAGGGAAACACCATATATTTT | CASKPVEGNTIYF
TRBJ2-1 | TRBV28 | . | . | TGTGCCATCACGGCCGGGGTCCAGAGCTCCTACAATGAGCAGTTCTTC | CAITAGVQSSYNEQFF
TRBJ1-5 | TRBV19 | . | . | TGTGCCAGTAGTATAAATTGGGGCCTCAATCAGCCCCAGCATTTT | CASSINWGLNQPQHF
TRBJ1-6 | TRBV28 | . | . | TGTGCCAGCAGTCCCAGAACCCTGTATAATTCACCCCTCCACTTT | CASSPRTLYNSPLHF
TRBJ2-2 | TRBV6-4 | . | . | TGTGCCAGCACTCCGGGACAAAACACCGGGGAGCTGTTTTTT | CASTPGQNTGELFF
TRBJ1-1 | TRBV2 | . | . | TGTGCCAGCAGGCCCAGTCCCCCGAACACTGAAGCTTTCTTT | CASRPSPPNTEAFF
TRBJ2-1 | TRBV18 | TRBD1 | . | TGTGCCAGCTCACCGTTCCAGGGGGATATAGTTTACAATGAGCAGTTCTTC | CASSPFQGDIVYNEQFF
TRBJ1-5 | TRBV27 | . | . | TGTGCCAGCAGTTTAAGGGGGGGCGCGGGCAATCAGCCCCAGCATTTT | CASSLRGGAGNQPQHF
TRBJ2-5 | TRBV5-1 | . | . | TGCGCCAGCAGCTTGTGGGACAAGGGGGACGAGACCCAGTACTTC | CASSLWDKGDETQYF
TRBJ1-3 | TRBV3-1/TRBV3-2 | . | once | TGTGCCAGCAGCTCCAGACCGAGGGAGGAATACACCATATATTTT | CASSSRPREEYTIYF
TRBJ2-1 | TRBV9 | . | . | TGTGCCAGCAGCGTAGAAGGCGGGTGGGGGCTGAGCTCCTACAATGAGCAGTTCTTC | CASSVEGGWGLSSYNEQFF
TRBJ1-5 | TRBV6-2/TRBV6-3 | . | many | TGTGCCAGCAGCCCGACAGACAATCAGCCCCAGCATTTT | CASSPTDNQPQHF
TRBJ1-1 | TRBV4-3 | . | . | TGCGCCAGCAGCCAAGAACGGACTAACACTGAAGCTTTCTTT | CASSQERTNTEAFF
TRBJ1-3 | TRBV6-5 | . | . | TGTGCCAGCATGATACAGCCCTTCTCTGGAAACACCATATATTTT | CASMIQPFSGNTIYF
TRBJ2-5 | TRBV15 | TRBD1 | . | TGTGCCACCAGCAGAATAATACAATCCCGTCAGGGGGCATACGGCGAGACCCAGTACTTC | CATSRIIQSRQGAYGETQYF
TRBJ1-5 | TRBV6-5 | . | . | TGTGCCAGCAGTTACGGGGGGGGTAGCAATCAGCCCCAGCATTTT | CASSYGGGSNQPQHF
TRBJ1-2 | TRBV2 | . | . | TGTGCCAGCAGGGGCCCCGGGATTAATGGCTACACCTTC | CASRGPGINGYTF
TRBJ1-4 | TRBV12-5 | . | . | TGTGCTAGTGGTTTGAGTGCAGGGGACGAAAAACTGTTTTTT | CASGLSAGDEKLFF
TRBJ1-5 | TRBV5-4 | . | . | TGTGCCAGCAGCTTGGTGATCGGGGATAGCAATCAGCCCCAGCATTTT | CASSLVIGDSNQPQHF
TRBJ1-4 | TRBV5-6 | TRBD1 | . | TGTGCCAGCAGTATGGACAGGGACTTCGGAAAACTGTTTTTT | CASSMDRDFGKLFF
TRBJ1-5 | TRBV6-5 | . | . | TGTGCCAGCAGCTCGTGGGGGGTTGATCAGCCCCAGCATTTT | CASSSWGVDQPQHF
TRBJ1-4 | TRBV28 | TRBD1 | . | TGTGCCAGCAGCCTAGGGACAGGGGTTGCAACTAATGAAAAACTGTTTTTT | CASSLGTGVATNEKLFF
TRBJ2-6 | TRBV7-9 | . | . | TGTGCCAGCAGCTTAGGTCCGGGGGCTGGGGCCAACGTCCTGACTTTC | CASSLGPGAGANVLTF
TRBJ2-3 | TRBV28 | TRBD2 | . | TGTGCCAGCAGTTTAATAGCGGGGGGACCCACAGATACGCAGTATTTT | CASSLIAGGPTDTQYF
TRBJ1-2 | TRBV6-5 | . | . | TGTGCCAGCAGTTACAGGGAGGGCTATGGCTACACCTTC | CASSYREGYGYTF
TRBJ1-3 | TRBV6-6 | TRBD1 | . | TGTGCCAGCAGTCCGCCGGGGACAGGGATCGATGGGAACACCATATATTTT | CASSPPGTGIDGNTIYF
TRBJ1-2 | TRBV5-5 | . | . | TGTGCCAGCAGCGTGTCAGGGATTTTTTTGAGTGGCTACACCTTC | CASSVSGIFLSGYTF
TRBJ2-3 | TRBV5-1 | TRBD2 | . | TGCGCCAGCAGCTTCCGCGCGGGGGGAAGCACAGATACGCAGTATTTT | CASSFRAGGSTDTQYF
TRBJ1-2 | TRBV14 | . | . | TGTGCCAGCAGCCAAGAAGGAGGGGCGGCCTATGGCTACACCTTC | CASSQEGGAAYGYTF
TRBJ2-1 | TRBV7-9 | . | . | TGTGCCAGCAGCTTAACAGGTCCGTATGAGCAGTTCTTC | CASSLTGPYEQFF
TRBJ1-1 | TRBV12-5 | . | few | TGTGCTAGTGGTTTCCAGCCGACTAACACTGAAGCTTTCTTT | CASGFQPTNTEAFF
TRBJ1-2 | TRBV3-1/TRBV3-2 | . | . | TGTGCCAGCAGCCACAGCGGACAGCAGTTGAATGGCTACACCTTC | CASSHSGQQLNGYTF
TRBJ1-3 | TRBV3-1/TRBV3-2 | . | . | TGTGCCACCTCACAGGGCTTGAACACCATATATTTT | CATSQGLNTIYF
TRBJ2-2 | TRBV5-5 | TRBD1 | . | TGTGCCAGCAGCTTCTCCGGGACAGGGGTCACCGGGGAGCTGTTTTTT | CASSFSGTGVTGELFF
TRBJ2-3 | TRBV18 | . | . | TGTGCCAGCTCACGCCGACAGGCGCGGGCCACAGATACGCAGTATTTT | CASSRRQARATDTQYF
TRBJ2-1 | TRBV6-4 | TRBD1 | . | TGTGCCAGCAGTCCGGGACAGGGGGCTAATGAGCAGTTCTTC | CASSPGQGANEQFF
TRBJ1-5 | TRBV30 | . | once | TGTGCCTGGTCACAGGGCGTAGGCAATCAGCCCCAGCATTTT | CAWSQGVGNQPQHF
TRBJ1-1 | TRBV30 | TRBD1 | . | TGTGCCCTCAGACAGGGTGGGGGCCTGAACACTGAAGCTTTCTTT | CALRQGGGLNTEAFF
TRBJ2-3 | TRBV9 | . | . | TGTGCCAGCAGCGTAGGAGGCGGTAAAAGCACAGATACGCAGTATTTT | CASSVGGGKSTDTQYF
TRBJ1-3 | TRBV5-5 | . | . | TGTGCCAGCAGCTTGGTCCCGGGGTTCAGCTCTGGAAACACCATATATTTT | CASSLVPGFSSGNTIYF
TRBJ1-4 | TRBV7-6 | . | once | TGTGCCAGCAGCCCGGGGGGGTCGCATGAAAAACTGTTTTTT | CASSPGGSHEKLFF
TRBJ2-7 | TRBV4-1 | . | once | TGCGCCAGCAGCCAAGACCCTTCAGGCTACGAGCAGTACTTC | CASSQDPSGYEQYF
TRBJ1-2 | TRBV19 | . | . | TGTGCCAGTAGTATTTCGGCTAACTATGGCTACACCTTC | CASSISANYGYTF
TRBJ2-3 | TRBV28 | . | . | TGTGCCAGCACCCTCTTGCGGGGCACAGATACGCAGTATTTT | CASTLLRGTDTQYF
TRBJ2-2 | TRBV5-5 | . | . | TGTGCCAGCAGCTTGAGAGACAGCTACACCGGGGAGCTGTTTTTT | CASSLRDSYTGELFF
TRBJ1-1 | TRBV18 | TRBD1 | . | TGTGCCAGCTCACTAGGACAGGGAAAAAACACTGAAGCTTTCTTT | CASSLGQGKNTEAFF
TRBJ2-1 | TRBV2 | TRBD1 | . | TGTGCCAGCAGTGGACAGGGGTGGTACAATGAGCAGTTCTTC | CASSGQGWYNEQFF
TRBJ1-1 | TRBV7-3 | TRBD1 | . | TGTGCCAGCAGCCAGGGGGCGAACACTGAAGCTTTCTTT | CASSQGANTEAFF
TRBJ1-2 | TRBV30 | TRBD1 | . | TGTGCCTGGAGTGTAAACAACAGGGGGACTGGAGGCTACACCTTC | CAWSVNNRGTGGYTF